What follows are 26 T cell receptor beta chains derived from one specimen sequenced in a study of blood T cell repertoires in COVID-19. Profiling relied on immunoSEQ multiplex PCR, and the TCRdb table lists in-frame clones only, not all of them. This sample carries over 200,000 clones, 92% of them seen once, and the ten largest clones take around 1.2%. The sample consisted of peripheral blood. These TCRs come from a man between 25 and 39 years old with acute or convalescent COVID-19.

This sequence joins TRBV13 and TRBJ1-3; D might be TRBD1 (6 bases). The length of the CDR3 is 15 residues. Trimming removed 0 bases at V and 2 bases at J, with 8 bases between. Germline values: CDR1 PRHDT, CDR2 FYEKMQ (reference sequence). The chain's CDR3 is CASSLGAGAGNTIYF. CDR3 nucleotide sequence: TGTGCCAGCAGCTTAGGTGCAGGGGCTGGAAACACCATATATTTT.

The rearrangement joins TRBV7-3 to TRBJ2-3; 11 nucleotides match TRBD2. The CDR3 length is 14 residues. Germline CDR1 is SGHTA and CDR2 is FQGTGA. J lost 4 bases, V lost 6 bases, and 3 bases had no gene match. CDR3 DNA: TGTGCCAGCAGACCGGGACTAGCGGCAGATACGCAGTATTTT. It codes for CASRPGLAADTQYF.

In nucleotides, the CDR3 is TGTGCCAGCAGCCCTCTGACAGGGAAGGCAGATACGCAGTATTTT. It is translated as CASSPLTGKADTQYF. The chain has TRBV7-8 and TRBJ2-3, with 7 bases identical to TRBD1. Per the germline V gene, CDR1 is SGHVS and CDR2 is FQNEAQ. CDR3 length: 15 residues. V shed 5 bases and J 4 bases; nucleotides not matched to a gene: 9.

This clone was seen once. This rearrangement joins TRBV15 to TRBJ2-1; maybe TRBD1 (5 bases). CDR1 and CDR2 from the germline V gene are LNHNV and YYDKDF (reference sequence). The CDR3 loop spans 16 amino acids. The ends were cut back, 1 base at V and 8 bases at J, with 18 bases in the middle. CDR3 in amino acids: CATSRGRVAGRDEQFF. The CDR3 region has the DNA TGTGCCACCAGCAGAGGCAGGGTCGCAGGTCGCGATGAGCAGTTCTTC. Full variable domain (missing parts from reference TRBV15 and TRBJ2-1): DAMVIQNPRYQVTQFGKPVTLSCSQTLNHNVMYWYQQKSSQAPKLLFHYYDKDFNNEADTPDNFQSRRPNTSFCFLDIRSPGLGDTAMYLCATSRGRVAGRDEQFFGPGTRLTVL.

The chain joins TRBV11-2 to TRBJ2-3; 8 nucleotides align to TRBD1. The CDR3 extends over 18 amino acids. Germline V gene lookup returns CDR1 SGHAT and CDR2 FQNNGV. Unmatched junction bases numbered 14, after V lost 4 bases and J lost 2 bases. The CDR3 nucleotides read TGTGCCAGCAGCTACCGCGACAGGGGTCTGGCCCACACAGATACGCAGTATTTT. As protein: CASSYRDRGLAHTDTQYF.

The chain recombines TRBV6-5 with TRBJ1-4; possible D gene TRBD1, 5 bases. Germline lookup yields CDR1 MNHEY and CDR2 SVGAGI. The ends were cut back, 2 bases at V and 12 bases at J, with 16 bases in the middle. There are 14 residues in the CDR3. The CDR3 reads CASSYRQGGLELFF. The CDR3 DNA follows: TGTGCCAGCAGTTACCGGCAGGGCGGTCTGGAACTGTTTTTT.

In this sample, this clone turned up a few times. The chain couples TRBV12-3 or TRBV12-4 to TRBJ1-5; D uncertain. Trimming stripped 6 bases from V and 6 bases from J, with 9 bases between. CDR3 length equals 12 residues. The DNA of the CDR3 is TGTGCCAGCAGGATCGGTGTTCAGCCCCAGCATTTT. Amino acids: CASRIGVQPQHF.

This rearrangement joins TRBV19 to TRBJ2-7; a weak D match, TRBD2 (6 bases). Per germline, CDR1 LNHDA and CDR2 SQIVND (reference sequence). This CDR3 is 15 amino acids long. V lost 2 bases and J lost 2, with 13 bases in between. CDR3 DNA: TGTGCCAGTAGTATATCCGGGGAGGCGACCTACGAGCAGTACTTC. This codes for CASSISGEATYEQYF.

The chain links TRBV18 to TRBJ2-7, with TRBD2 matching 7 bases. This CDR3 is 19 amino acids long. Trimming took 2 bases from V and 2 from J; bases not matched to a gene: 18. CDR1 is KGHSH, CDR2 LQKENI, per germline. The CDR3 here is CASSPVRRGTREGTYEQYF. The CDR3 bases are TGTGCCAGCTCACCAGTGAGGCGGGGGACGCGCGAGGGAACCTACGAGCAGTACTTC.

The rearrangement uses TRBV5-6 and TRBJ1-6; TRBD1 agrees at 9 bases. With 4 bases clipped from V and 14 bases from J, the junction kept 22 bases outside the gene matches. This CDR3 has 18 residues. Germline V gene lookup returns CDR1 SGHDT and CDR2 YYEEEE. CDR3 sequence: CASSLGQGRLGPRGALHF. The CDR3 DNA reads as TGTGCCAGCAGCCTCGGACAGGGGCGACTAGGGCCCCGGGGGGCCCTCCACTTT.

The chain combines TRBV4-1 with TRBJ2-5, with 8 bases identical to TRBD2. Trimming took 2 bases from V and 4 from J; bases not matched to a gene: 9. Germline V CDR1 and CDR2: MGHRA, YSYEKL. This CDR3 has 16 residues. CDR3 sequence reads: CASSQNSGLAGETQYF. For the CDR3, the DNA is TGCGCCAGCAGCCAAAATTCAGGACTAGCAGGAGAGACCCAGTACTTC.

V usage is TRBV5-1 and J usage is TRBJ1-1; 9 bases fit TRBD1. V was clipped by 3 bases and J by 4 bases; unmatched bases: 1. There are 13 residues in the CDR3. Looked up from germline, CDR1 is SGHRS and CDR2 is YFSETQ. CDR3 DNA: TGCGCCAGCAGCTCACAGGGGGCCACTGAAGCTTTCTTT. Encoded protein: CASSSQGATEAFF.

V and J are TRBV6-5 and TRBJ1-2, with D perhaps TRBD1 (5 bases). The germline CDR1 and CDR2 sequences are MNHEY and SVGAGI. Trimming took 4 bases from V and 5 from J, leaving 14 bases between them. This CDR3 is 14 amino acids long. The CDR3: CASSSARTSYGYTF. CDR3 sequence (DNA): TGTGCCAGCAGTTCCGCTAGGACATCTTATGGCTACACCTTC.

This chain uses TRBV6-5 with TRBJ1-3; D perhaps matches TRBD1 (6 bases). The CDR3 totals 15 residues. With 3 bases removed from V and 4 bases from J, the gap between germline ends came to 13 bases. Germline CDR1 and CDR2: MNHEY and SVGAGI. The CDR3: CASSYTGMGGNTIYF. As DNA, the CDR3 is TGTGCCAGCAGTTATACAGGGATGGGAGGAAACACCATATATTTT.

This chain connects TRBV6-5 to TRBJ2-7; 7 nucleotides line up with TRBD2. V lost 9 bases to trimming and J lost 0 bases; unmatched junction nucleotides: 8. This CDR3 is built from 14 residues. CDR1 is MNHEY, CDR2 SVGAGI, per germline. Here the CDR3 DNA reads TGTGCCAGTCGAGGGAGGGGCGGCTCCTACGAGCAGTACTTC. This encodes CASRGRGGSYEQYF.

This clone was seen once. The rearrangement links TRBV19 to TRBJ2-2, with D tentatively TRBD2 (5 bases). Trimming cost V 7 bases and J 5 bases, with 11 bases left between them. The CDR3 is made up of 13 amino acids. Looked up from germline, CDR1 is LNHDA and CDR2 is SQIVND (reference sequence). The chain's CDR3 is CASTPGGTGELFF. CDR3 sequence (DNA): TGTGCCAGTACCCCAGGCGGGACCGGGGAGCTGTTTTTT.

The chain joins TRBV5-6 to TRBJ1-5; weak D call: TRBD1 (6 bases). The CDR3 totals 16 residues. V lost 4 bases and J 1 base, leaving 15 bases between the germline ends. Germline CDR1 reads SGHDT; CDR2 reads YYEEEE. The CDR3 is CASSRATGVSNQPQHF. In DNA form, the CDR3 reads TGTGCCAGCAGCAGGGCGACAGGCGTAAGCAATCAGCCCCAGCATTTT.

Details on this clone: Germline and junction disagree at one end, which may indicate a read error. The rearrangement uses TRBV7-7 and TRBJ2-1; TRBD2 matches 11 bases. Germline CDR1 and CDR2: SSHAT and FNYEAQ (reference sequence). The CDR3 contains 16 residues. The CDR3 DNA reads as TGTGCTAGCAGCTTAGGGACTAGCGGACCCTACAATGAGCAGTTCTTC. It codes for CASSLGTSGPYNEQFF.

The chain employs TRBV7-9 and TRBJ1-4; no clear D gene. CDR1 is SEHNR, CDR2 FQNEAQ, per germline (reference sequence). This CDR3 region has 12 residues. V dropped 4 bases and J dropped 4 bases, with 4 bases sitting between them. The CDR3 spells CASSSRNEKLFF. CDR3 in DNA: TGTGCCAGCAGCTCCCGTAATGAAAAACTGTTTTTT.

Only one count was recorded for this clone. The chain carries TRBV24-1 and TRBJ2-3, with 9 bases identical to TRBD2. The CDR3 has 15 amino acids. V was clipped by 4 bases and J by 5 bases; unmatched bases: 6. Germline V gene sequence: CDR1 KGHDR, CDR2 SFDVKD. Written as DNA, the CDR3 is TGTGCCACCAGTGACCGCGGGGGGGCCCAAGATACGCAGTATTTT. Its translation: CATSDRGGAQDTQYF.

The chain has TRBV21-1 and TRBJ1-5. TRBV21-1 is noted as a pseudogene. This CDR3 contains 15 residues. CDR3: CASSKRPMGNQPQHF. As DNA, the CDR3 is TGTGCCAGCAGCAAGCGGCCGATGGGCAATCAGCCCCAGCATTTT.

This chain joins TRBV30 and TRBJ1-1, with D possibly matching TRBD1 (5 bases). CDR1 and CDR2 from the germline V gene are GTSNPN and SVGIG (reference sequence). The CDR3 extends over 14 amino acids. V lost 4 bases and J lost 2, with 14 bases in between. In DNA, the CDR3 is TGTGCCTGGATCGGGGGGACGGGAAACACTGAAGCTTTCTTT. As protein: CAWIGGTGNTEAFF. Looking up the rest from reference TRBV30 and TRBJ1-1 gives the full variable domain: SQTIHQWPATLVQPVGSPLSLECTVEGTSNPNLYWYRQAAGRGLQLLFYSVGIGQISSEVPQNLSASRPQDRQFILSSKKLLLSDSGFYLCAWIGGTGNTEAFFGQGTRLTVV.

V gene TRBV28 combines with J gene TRBJ2-1, with 12 bases identical to TRBD2. CDR3 length: 16 amino acids. CDR1 is MDHEN and CDR2 is SYDVKM in the germline V gene. V shed 2 bases, J shed 4 bases, and the junction held 3 bases outside the gene matches. Written as DNA, the CDR3 is TGTGCCAGCAGTTTAAGGACTAGCGGGATATACAATGAGCAGTTCTTC. It translates to CASSLRTSGIYNEQFF.

The chain combines TRBV6-5 with TRBJ1-1, with 7 bases that match TRBD1. CDR1 MNHEY and CDR2 SVGAGI come from the germline V gene. CDR3 length equals 14 residues. V lost 2 bases to trimming and J lost 1 base; unmatched junction nucleotides: 1. The CDR3 DNA is TGTGCCAGCAGTTACGGGACAGCGAACACTGAAGCTTTCTTT. The encoded protein is CASSYGTANTEAFF.

J is TRBJ2-3 and V is TRBV7-2; D unresolved. The CDR3 has 14 residues. V was cut by 1 base and J by 4 bases, with 9 bases left in between. The germline gives CDR1 SGHTA, CDR2 FQGNSA. The CDR3 DNA reads TGTGCCAGCAGCTTAGAGACACCGGCAGATACGCAGTATTTT. Translated: CASSLETPADTQYF.

The rearrangement uses TRBV9 and TRBJ1-6, with D tentatively TRBD1 (5 bases). The germline V gene has CDR1 SGDLS and CDR2 YYNGEE. The V end was cut by 0 bases, the J end by 14 bases, with 18 bases between. The CDR3 contains 15 residues. In DNA, the CDR3 is TGTGCCAGCAGCGTAGGCGGGGGGGATGTGGCGGCCCTCCACTTT. Its translation: CASSVGGGDVAALHF.